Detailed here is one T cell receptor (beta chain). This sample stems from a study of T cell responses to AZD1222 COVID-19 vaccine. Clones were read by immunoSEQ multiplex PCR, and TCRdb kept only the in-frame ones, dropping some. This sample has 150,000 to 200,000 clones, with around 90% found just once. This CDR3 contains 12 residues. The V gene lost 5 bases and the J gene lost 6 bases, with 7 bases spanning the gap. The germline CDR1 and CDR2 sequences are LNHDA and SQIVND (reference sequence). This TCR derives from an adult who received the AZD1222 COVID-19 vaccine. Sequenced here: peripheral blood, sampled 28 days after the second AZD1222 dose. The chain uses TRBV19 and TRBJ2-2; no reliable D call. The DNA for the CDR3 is TGTGCCAGTAGTTATAATGCCGGGGAGCTGTTTTTT. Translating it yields CASSYNAGELFF.